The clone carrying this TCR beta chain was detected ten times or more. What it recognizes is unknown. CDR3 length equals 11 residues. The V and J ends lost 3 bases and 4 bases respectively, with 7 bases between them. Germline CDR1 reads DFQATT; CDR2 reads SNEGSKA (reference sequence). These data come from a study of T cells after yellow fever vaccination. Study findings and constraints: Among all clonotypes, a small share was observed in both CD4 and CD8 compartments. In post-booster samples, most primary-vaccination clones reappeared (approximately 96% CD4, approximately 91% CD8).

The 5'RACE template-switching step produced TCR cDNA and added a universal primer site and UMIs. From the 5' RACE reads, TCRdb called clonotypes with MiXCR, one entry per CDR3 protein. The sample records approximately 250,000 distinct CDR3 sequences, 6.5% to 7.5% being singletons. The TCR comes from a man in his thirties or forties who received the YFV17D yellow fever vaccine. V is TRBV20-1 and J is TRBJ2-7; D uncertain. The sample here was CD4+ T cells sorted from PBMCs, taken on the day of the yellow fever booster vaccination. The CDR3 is CSARGPYEQYF. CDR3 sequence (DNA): TGCAGTGCTAGGGGCCCGTACGAGCAGTACTTC.